This TCR beta chain originates from a study of breast tumors, draining lymph nodes, adjacent tissues. TCRdb reprocessed the multiplex PCR reads with MiXCR, giving one entry per CDR3 protein. The sample lists about 53,000 distinct CDR3 sequences; about 40% were seen once. For this clonotype: One base away lies a much larger clone, so this may be a sequencing read error.

This CDR3 has 12 residues. The V gene's germline CDR1 is MNHEY and CDR2 SVGEGT. Sequenced material: breast tumor tissue. This clonotype was sampled from a female donor with breast cancer. Some clones in this sample may be carry-over from other donors' samples. This sequence joins TRBV6-2 or TRBV6-3 and TRBJ2-1; D gene uncertain. The CDR3: CASRRSYSEQFF. As DNA, the CDR3 is TGTGCCAGCAGAAGGAGTTACAGTGAGCAGTTCTTC.